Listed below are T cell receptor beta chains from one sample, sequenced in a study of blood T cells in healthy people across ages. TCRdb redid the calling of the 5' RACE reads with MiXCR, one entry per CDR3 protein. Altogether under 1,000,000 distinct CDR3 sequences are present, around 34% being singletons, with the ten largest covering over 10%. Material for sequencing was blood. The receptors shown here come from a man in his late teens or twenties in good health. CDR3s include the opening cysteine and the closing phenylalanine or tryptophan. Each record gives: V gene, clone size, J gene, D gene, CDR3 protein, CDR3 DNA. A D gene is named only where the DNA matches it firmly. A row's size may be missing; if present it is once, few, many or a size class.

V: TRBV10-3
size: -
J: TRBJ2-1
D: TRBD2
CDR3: CAISEGGSSYNEQFF
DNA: TGTGCCATCAGTGAGGGCGGGAGCTCCTACAATGAGCAGTTCTTC

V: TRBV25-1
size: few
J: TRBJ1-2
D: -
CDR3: CASSEYESWVYGYTF
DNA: TGTGCCAGCAGTGAATACGAGAGTTGGGTCTATGGCTACACCTTC

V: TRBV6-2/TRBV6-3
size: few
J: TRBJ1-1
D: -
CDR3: CASSRPNTEAFF
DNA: TGTGCCAGCAGTCGACCCAACACTGAAGCTTTCTTT

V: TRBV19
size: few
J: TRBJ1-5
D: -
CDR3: CASSIGGGDLSNQPQHF
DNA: TGTGCCAGTAGTATAGGTGGCGGAGATCTTAGCAATCAGCCCCAGCATTTT

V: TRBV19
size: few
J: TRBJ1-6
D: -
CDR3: CASSTQGTGNSPLHF
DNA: TGTGCCAGTAGCACACAGGGCACCGGGAATTCACCCCTCCACTTT

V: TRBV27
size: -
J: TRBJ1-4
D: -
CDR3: CASSYRLTGTRVTNEKLFF
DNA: TGTGCCAGCAGCTACCGGCTAACAGGGACTAGGGTAACTAATGAAAAACTGTTTTTT

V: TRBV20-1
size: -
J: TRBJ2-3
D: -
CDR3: CSEARTVRDTQYF
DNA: TGCAGTGAGGCGAGGACGGTAAGGGATACGCAGTATTTT

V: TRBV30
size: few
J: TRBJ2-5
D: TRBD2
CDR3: CAWSVSGAKETQYF
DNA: TGTGCCTGGAGTGTTAGCGGGGCCAAAGAGACCCAGTACTTC

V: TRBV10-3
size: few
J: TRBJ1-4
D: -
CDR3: CAISEGADEKLFF
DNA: TGTGCCATCAGTGAGGGGGCTGATGAAAAACTGTTTTTT

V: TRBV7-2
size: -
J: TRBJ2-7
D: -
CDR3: CASSLDPIRGHEQYF
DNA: TGTGCCAGCAGCTTAGACCCAATCCGGGGTCACGAGCAGTACTTC

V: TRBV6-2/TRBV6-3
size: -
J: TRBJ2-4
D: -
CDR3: CASSLRALGAKNIQYF
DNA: TGTGCCAGCAGCCTCAGGGCCCTCGGGGCCAAAAACATTCAGTACTTC

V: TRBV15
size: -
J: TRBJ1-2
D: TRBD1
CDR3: CATSDREARAGYGYTF
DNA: TGTGCCACCAGCGACAGGGAGGCCCGGGCTGGCTATGGCTACACCTTC

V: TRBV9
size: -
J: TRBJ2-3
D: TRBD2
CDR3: CASSRTSGGVDTQYF
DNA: TGTGCCAGCAGCCGGACTAGCGGGGGGGTGGATACGCAGTATTTT

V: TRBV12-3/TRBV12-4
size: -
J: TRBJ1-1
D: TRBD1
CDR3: CASSRNRQGATEAFF
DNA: TGTGCCAGCAGTCGTAATAGACAGGGAGCGACTGAAGCTTTCTTT

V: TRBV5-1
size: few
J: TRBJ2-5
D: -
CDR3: CASSRGQMIQETQYF
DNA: TGCGCCAGCAGCCGTGGGCAGATGATCCAAGAGACCCAGTACTTC

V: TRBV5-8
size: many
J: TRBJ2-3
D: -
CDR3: CASSQEYTDTQYF
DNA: TGTGCCAGCAGCCAGGAGTACACAGATACGCAGTATTTT

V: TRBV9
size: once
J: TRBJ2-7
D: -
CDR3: CASSNSPGAAEQYF
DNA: TGTGCCAGCAGCAATAGTCCGGGGGCGGCCGAGCAGTACTTC

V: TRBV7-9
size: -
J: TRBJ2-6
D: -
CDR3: CASSTNDSPYHVLTF
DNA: TGTGCCAGCAGCACTAATGACAGCCCCTACCACGTCCTGACTTTC

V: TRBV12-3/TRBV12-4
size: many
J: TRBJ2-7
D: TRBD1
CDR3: CASSFGQGFHNEQYF
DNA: TGTGCCAGCAGTTTCGGACAGGGTTTTCACAATGAGCAGTACTTC

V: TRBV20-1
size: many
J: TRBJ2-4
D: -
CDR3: CSAPGGGVAKNIQYF
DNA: TGCAGTGCCCCAGGTGGGGGCGTAGCCAAAAACATTCAGTACTTC

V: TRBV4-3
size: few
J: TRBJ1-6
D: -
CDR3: CASSPAVIRGSNSPLHF
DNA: TGCGCCAGCAGCCCGGCTGTTATTCGCGGGAGTAATTCACCCCTCCACTTT

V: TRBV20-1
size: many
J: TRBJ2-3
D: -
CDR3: CSASPPSDTQYF
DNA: TGCAGTGCTAGTCCCCCCTCAGATACGCAGTATTTT

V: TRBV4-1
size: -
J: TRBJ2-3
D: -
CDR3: CASSPPELTTQYF
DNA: TGCGCCAGCAGCCCCCCGGAGTTAACTACGCAGTATTTT

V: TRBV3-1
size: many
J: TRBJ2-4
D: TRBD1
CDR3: CASSQDTGQLLAKNIQYF
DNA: TGTGCCAGCAGCCAAGACACGGGACAGCTCTTAGCCAAAAACATTCAGTACTTC

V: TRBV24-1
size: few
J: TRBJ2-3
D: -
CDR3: CATSDSLSESTDTQYF
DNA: TGTGCCACCAGTGACTCCCTCTCAGAAAGCACAGATACGCAGTATTTT

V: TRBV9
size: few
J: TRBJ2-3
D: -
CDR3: CASSSDPTRAADTQYF
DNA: TGTGCCAGCAGCTCCGACCCGACTAGAGCAGCAGATACGCAGTATTTT

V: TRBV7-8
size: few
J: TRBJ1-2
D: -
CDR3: CASSPGQRDGYTF
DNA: TGTGCCAGCAGCCCAGGCCAGCGGGATGGCTACACCTTC

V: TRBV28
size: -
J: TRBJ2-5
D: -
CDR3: CASIPGGQETQYF
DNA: TGTGCCAGCATCCCGGGTGGCCAAGAGACCCAGTACTTC

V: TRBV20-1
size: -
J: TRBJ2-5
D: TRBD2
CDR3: CSARGSGGTQYF
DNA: TGCAGTGCTAGAGGTAGCGGGGGGACCCAGTACTTC

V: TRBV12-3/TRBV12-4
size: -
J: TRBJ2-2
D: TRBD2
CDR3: CASSLGPGGINTGELFF
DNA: TGTGCCAGCAGTTTAGGACCGGGGGGTATCAACACCGGGGAGCTGTTTTTT

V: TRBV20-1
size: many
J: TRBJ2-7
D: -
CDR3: CSARDQGSSYEQYF
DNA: TGCAGTGCTAGAGATCAGGGGTCCTCCTACGAGCAGTACTTC

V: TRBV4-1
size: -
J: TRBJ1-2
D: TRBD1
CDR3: CASSRGTDANDGYTF
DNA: TGCGCCAGCAGCCGAGGGACAGACGCTAACGATGGCTACACCTTC

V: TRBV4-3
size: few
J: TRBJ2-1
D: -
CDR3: CASSQVGGGATEQFF
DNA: TGCGCCAGCAGCCAAGTTGGAGGGGGGGCCACTGAGCAGTTCTTC

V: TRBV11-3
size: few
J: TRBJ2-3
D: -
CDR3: CASSFSFGREDTQYF
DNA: TGTGCCAGCAGCTTCAGTTTTGGCAGGGAGGATACGCAGTATTTT

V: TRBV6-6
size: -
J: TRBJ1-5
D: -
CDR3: CASRPGTANQPQHF
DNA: TGTGCCAGCAGACCCGGGACTGCAAATCAGCCCCAGCATTTT

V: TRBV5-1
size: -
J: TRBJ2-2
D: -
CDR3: CASSLTAYTGELFF
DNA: TGCGCCAGCAGCTTGACAGCTTACACCGGGGAGCTGTTTTTT

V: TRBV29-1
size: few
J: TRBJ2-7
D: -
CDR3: CSVQGALDYNEQYF
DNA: TGCAGCGTCCAAGGGGCCCTAGATTACAATGAGCAGTACTTC

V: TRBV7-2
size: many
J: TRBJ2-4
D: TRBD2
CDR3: CASSPGGRGEAKNIQYF
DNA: TGTGCCAGCAGCCCTGGCGGCCGGGGGGAGGCCAAAAACATTCAGTACTTC

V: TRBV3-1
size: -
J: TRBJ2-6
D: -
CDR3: CASSQDVGTGANVLTF
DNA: TGTGCCAGCAGCCAAGACGTAGGGACTGGGGCCAACGTCCTGACTTTC

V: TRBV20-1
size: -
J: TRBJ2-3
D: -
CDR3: CSARLGIGDTQYF
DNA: TGCAGTGCTAGATTGGGGATTGGAGATACGCAGTATTTT

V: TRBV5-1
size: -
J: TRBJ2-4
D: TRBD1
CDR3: CASSIGGTGRNIQYF
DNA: TGCGCCAGCAGCATTGGAGGGACAGGGAGGAACATTCAGTACTTC

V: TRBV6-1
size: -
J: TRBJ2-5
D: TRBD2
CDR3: CASSDRSGGFQETQYF
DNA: TGTGCCAGCAGTGATCGAAGCGGGGGGTTCCAAGAGACCCAGTACTTC

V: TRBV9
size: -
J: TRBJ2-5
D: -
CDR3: CASSVEGLSNEQYF
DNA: TGTGCCAGCAGCGTTGAGGGGTTATCAAATGAGCAGTACTTC

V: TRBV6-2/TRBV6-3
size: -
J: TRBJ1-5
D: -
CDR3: CASTVRQAVVSNQPQHF
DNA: TGTGCCAGCACCGTGCGACAGGCGGTCGTTAGCAATCAGCCCCAGCATTTT

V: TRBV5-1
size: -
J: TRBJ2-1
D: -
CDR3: CASSPPPGQAMGNEQFF
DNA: TGCGCCAGCAGCCCCCCACCGGGGCAGGCTATGGGGAATGAGCAGTTCTTC

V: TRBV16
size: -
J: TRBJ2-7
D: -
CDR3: CASQRTYGGNEQYF
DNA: TGTGCCAGCCAGCGGACTTATGGGGGTAACGAGCAGTACTTC

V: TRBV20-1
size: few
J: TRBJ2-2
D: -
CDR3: CSASKPDQNTGELFF
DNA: TGCAGTGCTAGTAAACCGGACCAAAACACCGGGGAGCTGTTTTTT

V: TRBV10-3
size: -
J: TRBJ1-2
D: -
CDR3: CAISEGDHGYTF
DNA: TGTGCCATCAGTGAGGGGGACCATGGCTACACCTTC

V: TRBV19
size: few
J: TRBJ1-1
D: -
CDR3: CASSIDGRSTEAFF
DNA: TGTGCCAGTAGTATAGACGGGAGGAGCACTGAAGCTTTCTTT

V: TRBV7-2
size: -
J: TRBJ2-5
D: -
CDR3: CASSFRILNNEQYF
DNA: TGTGCCAGCAGCTTTCGGATCTTGAACAATGAGCAGTACTTC

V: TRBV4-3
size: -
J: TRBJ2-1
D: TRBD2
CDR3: CASSHLLAGVGNEQFF
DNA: TGCGCCAGCAGCCACCTACTAGCGGGAGTCGGGAATGAGCAGTTCTTC

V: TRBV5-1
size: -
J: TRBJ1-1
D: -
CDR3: CASSLARGEAFF
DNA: TGCGCCAGCAGCTTGGCACGGGGTGAAGCTTTCTTT

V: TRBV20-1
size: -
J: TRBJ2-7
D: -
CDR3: CSARTGRTTYEQYF
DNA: TGCAGTGCTAGGACCGGACGGACGACCTACGAGCAGTACTTC

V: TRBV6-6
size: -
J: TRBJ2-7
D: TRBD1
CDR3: CASSYGTGGRGTYEQYF
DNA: TGTGCCAGCAGTTACGGGACAGGGGGCCGAGGTACCTACGAGCAGTACTTC

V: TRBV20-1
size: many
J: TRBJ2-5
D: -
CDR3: CSALSPQGLETQYF
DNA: TGCAGTGCCCTCTCCCCGCAGGGCCTCGAGACCCAGTACTTC

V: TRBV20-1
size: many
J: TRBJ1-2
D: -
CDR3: CSARRFVGENDGYTF
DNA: TGCAGTGCTAGAAGGTTTGTGGGTGAAAATGATGGCTACACCTTC

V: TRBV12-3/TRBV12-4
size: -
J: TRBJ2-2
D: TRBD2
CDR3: CASSFAGVGDGELFF
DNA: TGTGCCAGCAGTTTTGCGGGGGTAGGGGACGGGGAGCTGTTTTTT

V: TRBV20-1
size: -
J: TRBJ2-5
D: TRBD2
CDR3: CSARATSGDQETQYF
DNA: TGCAGTGCTAGAGCGACTAGCGGGGACCAAGAGACCCAGTACTTC

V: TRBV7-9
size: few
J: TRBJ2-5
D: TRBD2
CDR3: CASSSHRTSGGPQETQYF
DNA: TGTGCCAGCAGCTCCCACCGGACTAGCGGGGGGCCCCAAGAGACCCAGTACTTC

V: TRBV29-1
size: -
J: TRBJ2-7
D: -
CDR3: CSVGFRDTGEQYF
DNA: TGCAGCGTTGGATTCCGGGACACGGGCGAGCAGTACTTC